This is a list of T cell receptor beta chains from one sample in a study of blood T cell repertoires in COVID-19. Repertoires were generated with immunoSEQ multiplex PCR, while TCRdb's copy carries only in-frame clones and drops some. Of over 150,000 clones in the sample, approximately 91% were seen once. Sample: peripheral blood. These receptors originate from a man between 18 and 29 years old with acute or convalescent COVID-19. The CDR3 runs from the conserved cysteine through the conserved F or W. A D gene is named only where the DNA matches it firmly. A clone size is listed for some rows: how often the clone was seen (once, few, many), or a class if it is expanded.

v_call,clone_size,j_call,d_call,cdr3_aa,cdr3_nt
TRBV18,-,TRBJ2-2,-,CASSPQQGMNGELFF,TGTGCCAGCTCACCACAGCAGGGCATGAACGGGGAGCTGTTTTTT
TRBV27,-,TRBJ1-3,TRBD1,CASRKTGATGNTIYF,TGTGCCAGCAGGAAAACAGGGGCGACTGGAAACACCATATATTTT
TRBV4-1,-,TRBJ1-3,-,CASSQDVRAGNTIYF,TGCGCCAGCAGCCAAGATGTCCGGGCTGGAAACACCATATATTTT
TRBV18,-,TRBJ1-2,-,CASSPQNGQTNYGYTF,TGTGCCAGCTCACCACAGAATGGACAGACTAATTATGGCTACACCTTC
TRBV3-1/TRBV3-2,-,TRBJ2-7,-,CASSQGRARYEQYF,TGTGCCAGCAGCCAAGGGAGGGCCCGCTACGAGCAGTACTTC
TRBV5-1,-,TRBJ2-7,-,CASRNFFSSYEQYF,TGCGCCAGCAGAAACTTTTTTAGCTCCTACGAGCAGTACTTC
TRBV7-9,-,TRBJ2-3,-,CASSRGTTDTQYF,TGTGCCAGCAGCCGCGGGACCACAGATACGCAGTATTTT
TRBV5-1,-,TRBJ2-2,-,CASSFLRLTGELFF,TGCGCCAGCAGCTTTTTGCGTCTCACCGGGGAGCTGTTTTTT
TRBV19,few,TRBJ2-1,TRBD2,CASSRTSGLYNEQFF,TGTGCCAGTAGTAGGACTAGCGGGCTTTACAATGAGCAGTTCTTC
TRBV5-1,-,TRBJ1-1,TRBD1,CASRPGIQGAKAFF,TGCGCCAGCAGACCGGGAATACAGGGGGCCAAAGCTTTCTTT
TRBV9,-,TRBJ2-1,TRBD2,CASSGSSGEGNSYNEQFF,TGTGCCAGCAGCGGGAGTAGCGGGGAGGGGAACTCCTACAATGAGCAGTTCTTC
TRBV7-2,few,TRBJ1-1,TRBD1,CASSKLYGQGNTEAFF,TGTGCCAGCAGCAAGCTGTACGGACAGGGGAACACTGAAGCTTTCTTT
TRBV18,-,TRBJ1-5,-,CASSPRAVDHQPQHF,TGTGCCAGCTCACCGAGGGCGGTCGATCATCAGCCCCAGCATTTT
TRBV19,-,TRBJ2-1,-,CASSIDSKKYNEQFF,TGTGCCAGTAGTATTGACTCCAAAAAGTACAATGAGCAGTTCTTC
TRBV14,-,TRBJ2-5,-,CASSPRKAAYQETQYF,TGTGCCAGCAGCCCCAGAAAAGCAGCGTACCAAGAGACCCAGTACTTC
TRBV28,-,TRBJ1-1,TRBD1,CASNPTGWNTEAFF,TGTGCCAGTAACCCGACAGGGTGGAACACTGAAGCTTTCTTT
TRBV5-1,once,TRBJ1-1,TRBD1,CASSLATGGYTEAFF,TGCGCCAGCAGCTTGGCCACAGGGGGATACACTGAAGCTTTCTTT
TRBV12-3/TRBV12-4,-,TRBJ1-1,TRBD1,CASSLEPGQEAFF,TGTGCCAGCAGTCTCGAACCGGGACAGGAAGCTTTCTTT
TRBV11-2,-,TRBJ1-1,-,CASSVQYRATGEAFF,TGTGCCAGCAGCGTGCAATACAGGGCCACAGGTGAAGCTTTCTTT
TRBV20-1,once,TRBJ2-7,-,CSASTRLSEQYF,TGCAGTGCTAGTACACGTTTATCCGAGCAGTACTTC
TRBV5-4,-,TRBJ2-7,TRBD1,CASSLDGTGGHEQYF,TGTGCCAGCAGCTTGGATGGGACAGGGGGTCATGAGCAGTACTTC
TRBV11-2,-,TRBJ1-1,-,CASRSTDSNTEAFF,TGTGCCAGCAGGAGTACAGATTCGAACACTGAAGCTTTCTTT
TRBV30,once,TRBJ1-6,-,CALRRRGAFGSPLHF,TGTGCTCTCCGTCGGAGGGGCGCGTTTGGATCACCCCTCCACTTT
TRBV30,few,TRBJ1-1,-,CAWSVAGWGTEAFF,TGTGCCTGGAGTGTAGCAGGGTGGGGCACTGAAGCTTTCTTT
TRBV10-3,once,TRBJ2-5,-,CAISQGLEETQYF,TGTGCCATCAGTCAGGGATTGGAGGAGACCCAGTACTTC
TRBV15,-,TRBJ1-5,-,CATTNIGQSSNQPQHF,TGTGCCACCACCAATATCGGACAGAGTAGCAATCAGCCCCAGCATTTT
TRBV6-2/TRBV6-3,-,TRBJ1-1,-,CASRPTMGGEAFF,TGTGCCAGCAGACCTACTATGGGGGGAGAAGCTTTCTTT
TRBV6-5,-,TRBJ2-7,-,CASSYGRTYEQYF,TGTGCCAGCAGTTACGGGAGAACCTACGAGCAGTACTTC
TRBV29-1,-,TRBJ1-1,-,CSVDFGLGFGTEAFF,TGCAGCGTTGACTTTGGACTGGGTTTCGGCACTGAAGCTTTCTTT
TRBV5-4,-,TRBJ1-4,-,CASSLDRPATNEKLFF,TGTGCCAGCAGCTTGGACAGGCCGGCAACTAATGAAAAACTGTTTTTT
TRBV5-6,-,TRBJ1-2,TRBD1,CASSVRQGSSNYGYTF,TGTGCCAGCAGCGTGCGACAGGGATCCTCGAACTATGGCTACACCTTC
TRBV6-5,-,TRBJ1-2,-,CASRGPEGYTF,TGTGCCAGCAGGGGGCCGGAGGGCTACACCTTC
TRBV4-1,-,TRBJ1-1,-,CASSQPQGLEAFF,TGCGCCAGCAGCCAACCTCAGGGTCTTGAAGCTTTCTTT
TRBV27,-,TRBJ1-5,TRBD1,CASSSGQGDQPQHF,TGTGCCAGCAGTTCGGGACAGGGGGATCAGCCCCAGCATTTT
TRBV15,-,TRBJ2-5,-,CATSREGPGGETQYF,TGTGCCACCAGCAGAGAAGGGCCAGGAGGGGAGACCCAGTACTTC
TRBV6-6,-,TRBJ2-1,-,CASRRGADRAYNEQFF,TGTGCCAGCAGGCGGGGGGCCGACAGGGCCTACAATGAGCAGTTCTTC
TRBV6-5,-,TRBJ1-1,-,CASSYSRTVMNTEAFF,TGTGCCAGCAGTTACTCACGGACAGTTATGAACACTGAAGCTTTCTTT
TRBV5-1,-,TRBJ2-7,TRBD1,CASSLTRTGYEQYF,TGCGCCAGCAGCTTGACGCGGACAGGCTACGAGCAGTACTTC
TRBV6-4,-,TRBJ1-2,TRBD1,CASSDHRGDYGYTF,TGTGCCAGCAGTGATCACAGGGGGGACTATGGCTACACCTTC
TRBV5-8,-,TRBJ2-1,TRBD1,CASRPVQGAPYNEQFF,TGTGCCAGCAGACCTGTACAGGGGGCCCCCTACAATGAGCAGTTCTTC
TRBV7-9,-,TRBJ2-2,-,CASSLAGNTGELFF,TGTGCCAGCAGCTTGGCAGGGAACACCGGGGAGCTGTTTTTT
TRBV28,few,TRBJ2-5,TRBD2,CASSNGGLAVETQYF,TGTGCCAGCAGCAACGGAGGACTAGCGGTAGAGACCCAGTACTTC
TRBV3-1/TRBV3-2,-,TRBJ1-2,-,CASSQGPTNYGYTF,TGTGCCAGCAGCCAGGGGCCGACTAACTATGGCTACACCTTC
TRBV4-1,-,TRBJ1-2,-,CASSQDRRSGGYTF,TGCGCCAGCAGCCAAGATCGGAGGAGTGGAGGCTACACCTTC
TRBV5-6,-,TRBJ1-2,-,CASSLTENGYTF,TGTGCCAGCAGCTTGACCGAGAATGGCTACACCTTC
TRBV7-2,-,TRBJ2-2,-,CASSSYRGGTGELFF,TGTGCCAGCAGCTCCTACAGGGGGGGAACCGGGGAGCTGTTTTTT
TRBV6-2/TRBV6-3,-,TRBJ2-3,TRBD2,CASSYQSSGSSDTQYF,TGTGCCAGCAGTTATCAGAGTAGCGGGAGCTCAGATACGCAGTATTTT
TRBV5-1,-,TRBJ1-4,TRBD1,CASSLGDRGNEKLFF,TGCGCCAGCAGCTTGGGGGACAGGGGAAACGAAAAACTGTTTTTT
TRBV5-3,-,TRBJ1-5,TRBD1,CARSRGGWEPQHF,TGTGCCAGAAGCAGAGGGGGCTGGGAGCCCCAGCATTTT
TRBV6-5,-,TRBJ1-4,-,CASTRTGAGEKLFF,TGTGCCAGCACCCGAACGGGTGCTGGTGAAAAACTGTTTTTT
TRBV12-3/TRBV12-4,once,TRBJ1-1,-,CASSWTVNTEAFF,TGTGCCAGCAGTTGGACAGTGAACACTGAAGCTTTCTTT
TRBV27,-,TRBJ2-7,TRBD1,CASSLGRDRPTEQYF,TGTGCCAGCAGTTTAGGAAGGGACAGGCCTACCGAGCAGTACTTC
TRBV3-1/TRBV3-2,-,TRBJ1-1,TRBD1,CASSPTGTEAFF,TGTGCCAGCAGCCCGACAGGGACTGAAGCTTTCTTT
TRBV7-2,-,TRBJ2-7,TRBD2,CASSLMTSGPIIPYEQYF,TGTGCCAGCAGCCTAATGACTAGCGGACCAATCATTCCCTACGAGCAGTACTTC
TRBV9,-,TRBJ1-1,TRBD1,CASSILAGQRNTEAFF,TGTGCCAGCAGCATACTAGCGGGACAGAGGAACACTGAAGCTTTCTTT
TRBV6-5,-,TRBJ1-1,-,CASSRDNLNTEAFF,TGTGCCAGCAGTCGGGACAACTTGAACACTGAAGCTTTCTTT
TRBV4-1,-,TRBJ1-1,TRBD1,CASSPAFTTGTKNTEAFF,TGCGCCAGCAGCCCCGCATTCACGACAGGGACGAAGAACACTGAAGCTTTCTTT
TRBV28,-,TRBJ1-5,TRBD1,CASSYDRGAQHF,TGTGCCAGCAGCTATGACAGGGGAGCCCAGCATTTT
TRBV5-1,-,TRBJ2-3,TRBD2,CASSLLAGGGTDTQYF,TGCGCCAGCAGCTTGTTGGCGGGGGGCGGCACAGATACGCAGTATTTT